The 21 T cell receptor beta chains listed next were all sequenced from one sample in a study of cytotoxic CD8 clonotypes in ibrutinib-treated CLL. Libraries were prepared by immunoSEQ multiplex PCR; TCRdb keeps only in-frame clonotypes and omits some of them. The sample lists fewer than 100,000 clones; 70% to 90% were seen once. The input for sequencing was PBMCs, taken before ibrutinib treatment. Receptors were obtained from a human donor with chronic lymphocytic leukemia.

The V and J genes are TRBV7-9 and TRBJ1-2; D not certain. The CDR3 sequence is 15 residues long. The germline V and J ends were trimmed by 5 bases and 5 bases, with 18 bases remaining between them. Per the germline V gene, CDR1 is SEHNR and CDR2 is FQNEAQ (reference sequence). The CDR3 protein is CASSPRNSKSYGYTF. CDR3 sequence (DNA): TGTGCCAGCAGCCCCCGGAACAGTAAAAGTTATGGCTACACCTTC.

This clone was detected a few times. This chain's CDR3 is CASRERLQRNTEAFF. CDR3 sequence (DNA): TGTGCCAGCAGAGAGAGACTACAGCGGAACACTGAAGCTTTCTTT. The gene calls are TRBV2 and TRBJ1-1, with unresolved D. The CDR3 consists of 15 residues. Trimming cost V 6 bases and J 1 base, with 15 bases left between them. CDR1 and CDR2 (germline): SNHLY, FYNNEI. The complete variable domain, with remaining parts taken from reference TRBV2 and TRBJ1-1, reads EPEVTQTPSHQVTQMGQEVILRCVPISNHLYFYWYRQILGQKVEFLVSFYNNEISEKSEIFDDQFSVERPDGSNFTLKIRSTKLEDSAMYFCASRERLQRNTEAFFGQGTRLTVV.

CDR3 region: CASNVQPNTGELFF. The CDR3, as DNA: TGTGCCAGCAATGTTCAGCCGAACACCGGGGAGCTGTTTTTT. The chain recombines TRBV6-6 with TRBJ2-2; D call uncertain. CDR3 length: 14 residues. The V gene's germline CDR1 is MNHNY and CDR2 SVGAGI (reference sequence). V dropped 7 bases and J dropped 0 bases, with 9 bases sitting between them.

The chain joins TRBV19 to TRBJ1-5, with D tentatively TRBD1 (6 bases). The V end was cut by 7 bases, the J end by 5 bases, with 15 bases between. Germline V gives CDR1 LNHDA, CDR2 SQIVND (reference sequence). The CDR3 has 14 residues. CDR3 sequence (DNA): TGTGCCAGTACCCCCATGGACAGCTATCAGCCCCAGCATTTT. Encoded protein: CASTPMDSYQPQHF.

The chain uses TRBV9 and TRBJ1-1, with D perhaps TRBD1 (5 bases). The CDR3 extends over 15 amino acids. V was pared by 0 bases and J by 4 bases, with 13 bases between. Germline V gives CDR1 SGDLS, CDR2 YYNGEE. In DNA form, the CDR3 reads TGTGCCAGCAGCGTAGAAGGGCAGGGAGGCACTGAAGCTTTCTTT. This gives the protein CASSVEGQGGTEAFF.

This chain joins TRBV4-1 and TRBJ1-4; D not certain. Trimming removed 0 bases at V and 1 base at J, with 6 bases between. CDR3 size: 15 residues. Germline V gene data show CDR1 as MGHRA and CDR2 as YSYEKL. The CDR3 sequence is CASSQDRVTNEKLFF. As DNA, the CDR3 is TGCGCCAGCAGCCAAGATAGGGTAACTAATGAAAAACTGTTTTTT.

The chain carries TRBV9 and TRBJ2-3; a possible D gene is TRBD1 (6 bases). V dropped 4 bases and J dropped 5 bases, with 14 bases sitting between them. This CDR3 comprises 14 residues. CDR1 is SGDLS and CDR2 is YYNGEE in the germline V gene. For the CDR3, the DNA is TGTGCCAGCAGCCCGATGACAGGAGGAGATACGCAGTATTTT. It is translated as CASSPMTGGDTQYF. The full variable domain, in which reference TRBV9 and TRBJ2-3 provide the parts outside the CDR3, is DSGVTQTPKHLITATGQRVTLRCSPRSGDLSVYWYQQSLDQGLQFLIQYYNGEERAKGNILERFSAQQFPDLHSELNLSSLELGDSALYFCASSPMTGGDTQYFGPGTRLTVL.

The rearrangement joins TRBV5-8 to TRBJ1-4, with 9 bases matching TRBD1. Germline values: CDR1 SGHTS, CDR2 YDEGEE. With V trimmed by 4 bases and J by 4 bases, 8 bases remained unmatched. The CDR3 loop spans 16 amino acids. The DNA for the CDR3 is TGTGCCAGCAGCCCGGGACAGGGAGTGCTTAATGAAAAACTGTTTTTT. The encoded protein is CASSPGQGVLNEKLFF.

V usage is TRBV11-2 and J usage is TRBJ2-1; 9 positions match TRBD2. The J segment lost 7 bases and the V segment lost 5 bases, leaving 9 bases of the junction unmatched. Germline loops: CDR1 SGHAT, CDR2 FQNNGV. The CDR3 sequence is 15 residues long. This chain's CDR3 is CASSPTASGKNEQFF. The CDR3 DNA reads TGTGCCAGCAGCCCTACGGCTAGCGGGAAAAATGAGCAGTTCTTC.

This chain links TRBV29-1 with TRBJ2-1; 12 bases are shared with TRBD2. Germline lookup yields CDR1 SQVTM and CDR2 ANQGSEA. This CDR3 spans 21 amino acids. V lost 7 bases and J lost 0; bases outside the gene matches: 22. In DNA form, the CDR3 reads TGCAGCGCCGAAGGAATTCAAGGGACTAGCGGGCGTGAGAGCTCCTACAATGAGCAGTTCTTC. Translated: CSAEGIQGTSGRESSYNEQFF.

V gene TRBV19 combines with J gene TRBJ1-5; 7 nucleotides align to TRBD1. Germline trimming cut 9 bases from V and 3 bases from J; bases unmatched to any gene: 11. This CDR3 region has 15 residues. The germline V gene encodes CDR1 LNHDA and CDR2 SQIVND (reference sequence). CDR3 nucleotides: TGTGCCAGCGTAAAACGGGACAGAATCAATCAGCCCCAGCATTTT. This sequence encodes CASVKRDRINQPQHF. The full variable domain, in which reference TRBV19 and TRBJ1-5 provide the parts outside the CDR3, is DGGITQSPKYLFRKEGQNVTLSCEQNLNHDAMYWYRQDPGQGLRLIYYSQIVNDFQKGDIAEGYSVSREKKESFPLTVTSAQKNPTAFYLCASVKRDRINQPQHFGDGTRLSIL.

The chain is built from TRBV10-3 and TRBJ1-5; D might be TRBD1 (5 bases). The CDR3 runs to 18 residues. Trimming removed 0 bases at V and 6 bases at J, with 21 bases between. From germline, CDR1 is ENHRY and CDR2 SYGVKD. CDR3 nucleotides: TGTGCCATCAGTGAGTCGAGACCAGGGCAGGACCTTGGTCAGCCCCAGCATTTT. This sequence encodes CAISESRPGQDLGQPQHF.

The chain links TRBV27 to TRBJ2-7; tentative D call: TRBD1 (5 bases). The V and J ends lost 5 bases and 4 bases respectively, with 18 bases between them. Germline loops: CDR1 MNHEY, CDR2 SMNVEV (reference sequence). The length of the CDR3 is 15 residues. The CDR3 bases are TGTGCCAGCAGTCCATACGGAAGACAGTCTTACGAGCAGTACTTC. This encodes CASSPYGRQSYEQYF.

The chain joins TRBV4-2 to TRBJ2-3; D remains unclear. Germline CDR1 is LGHNA and CDR2 is YNFKEQ. The CDR3 covers 16 residues. The V gene lost 5 bases and the J gene lost 0 bases, with 15 bases spanning the gap. CDR3 protein: CASSVDGYTSTDTQYF. CDR3 coding DNA: TGTGCCAGCAGCGTAGATGGCTACACTAGCACAGATACGCAGTATTTT.

The rearrangement uses TRBV6-6 and TRBJ1-3; possible D gene TRBD1, 5 bases. Between the trimmed V and J ends, which lost 7 bases and 4 bases, there was a span of 14 bases. The CDR3 loop spans 14 amino acids. CDR1 and CDR2 from the germline V gene are MNHNY and SVGAGI (reference sequence). The CDR3 bases are TGTGCCAGCACCCCCATGGGGACGGGAAACACCATATATTTT. As protein: CASTPMGTGNTIYF.

This chain joins TRBV6-5 and TRBJ2-5; D is possibly TRBD1 or TRBD2 (5 bases each). CDR1 and CDR2 (germline): MNHEY, SVGAGI. CDR3 length equals 15 residues. With 6 bases removed from V and 2 bases from J, the gap between germline ends came to 16 bases. In DNA form, the CDR3 reads TGTGCCAGCAGCCGGGGCAGGAGGATACAAGAGACCCAGTACTTC. The encoded protein is CASSRGRRIQETQYF.

This chain links TRBV11-3 with TRBJ2-2, with 9 bases matching TRBD1. The length of the CDR3 is 15 residues. CDR1 and CDR2 (germline): SGHNT, YENEEA. The trim removed 3 bases at V and 3 bases at J, leaving 2 bases unmatched. The chain's CDR3 is CASSLGQGDTGELFF. CDR3 DNA sequence: TGTGCCAGCAGCTTGGGACAGGGTGACACCGGGGAGCTGTTTTTT.

This rearrangement joins TRBV5-1 to TRBJ1-1; D ambiguous. CDR3 length equals 14 residues. Trimming stripped 0 bases from V and 5 bases from J, with 11 bases between. CDR1 and CDR2 (germline): SGHRS, YFSETQ. CDR3 DNA: TGCGCCAGCAGCTTGGGCAGCGACGGGACTGAAGCTTTCTTT. It yields the protein CASSLGSDGTEAFF.

The J gene is TRBJ1-2, the V gene TRBV7-3, with D perhaps matching TRBD1 (5 bases). The V gene lost 3 bases and the J gene lost 4 bases, with 24 bases spanning the gap. The CDR3 loop spans 18 amino acids. The germline CDR1 and CDR2 sequences are SGHTA and FQGTGA. The CDR3 DNA reads as TGTGCCAGCAGCTTTTACGCTCCGGGACGTCCAACTTTCTATGGCTACACCTTC. Amino acid sequence: CASSFYAPGRPTFYGYTF.

The chain joins TRBV5-5 to TRBJ1-4; tentative D call: TRBD1 (5 bases). Germline V gene data show CDR1 as SGHKS and CDR2 as YYEKEE (reference sequence). V lost 4 bases, J lost 4 bases, and 8 bases lay in between. This CDR3 is 13 amino acids long. The CDR3 sequence is CASSPGLNEKLFF. The CDR3 nucleotides are TGTGCCAGCAGCCCGGGGCTTAATGAAAAACTGTTTTTT. Together with reference TRBV5-5 and TRBJ1-4, the CDR3 gives the full variable domain: DAGVTQSPTHLIKTRGQQVTLRCSPISGHKSVSWYQQVLGQGPQFIFQYYEKEERGRGNFPDRFSARQFPNYSSELNVNALLLGDSALYLCASSPGLNEKLFFGSGTQLSVL.

This sequence joins TRBV5-6 and TRBJ2-1, with 7 bases aligning to TRBD2. V lost 4 bases to trimming and J lost 0 bases; unmatched junction nucleotides: 7. Germline CDR1 SGHDT, CDR2 YYEEEE. CDR3 size: 16 residues. In DNA form, the CDR3 reads TGTGCCAGCAGCGCAGAAGCGGGAATCTCCTACAATGAGCAGTTCTTC. Translating it yields CASSAEAGISYNEQFF.